The present entry profiles one TCR beta chain with its context. Only in-frame clones appear in the TCRdb table, and some are missing; sequencing was by immunoSEQ multiplex PCR. The repertoire consists of approximately 53,000 clones, with 90% to 95% occurring once and the leading ten covering 0.35% to 0.45%. The data derive from a study of T cell changes during pregnancy in multiple sclerosis. CDR3 size: 14 residues. The ends were cut back, 1 base at V and 6 bases at J, with 13 bases in the middle. Germline V CDR1 and CDR2: SGHDT, YYEEEE. The TCR was taken from a female donor with multiple sclerosis, enrolled in a pregnancy study. V usage is TRBV5-6 and J usage is TRBJ1-2; D is unclear. The material was CD4+ T cells from peripheral blood mononuclear cells, obtained before pregnancy. CDR3 sequence reads: CASSLRGTVDGYTF. CDR3 DNA sequence: TGTGCCAGCAGCTTGCGGGGTACTGTTGATGGCTACACCTTC.